The 27 T cell receptor beta chains below were found in one sample sequenced in a study of T cells in Graves' hyperthyroidism and ophthalmopathy. It was RNA transcripts that yielded the amplified TCR beta CDR3 regions. First-round RT-PCR of the TCR CDR3 relied on the HTBI primer set. TCRdb re-called the multiplex PCR reads with MiXCR, one entry per CDR3 protein. The sample lists under 350,000 distinct CDR3 sequences, 18% seen once, with around 50% in the top ten. Material for sequencing was blood. The receptors shown here come from a woman in her fifties or sixties with Graves' hyperthyroidism.

This clonotype was observed a few times. This chain uses TRBV5-4 with TRBJ1-2; the D is unclear. Looked up from germline, CDR1 is SGHNT and CDR2 is YYREEE (reference sequence). The CDR3 spans 13 residues. V was cut by 2 bases and J by 6 bases, with 11 bases left in between. CDR3 residues: CASSFQGGDGYTF. CDR3 in DNA: TGTGCCAGCAGCTTCCAAGGAGGAGATGGCTACACCTTC. Looking up the rest from reference TRBV5-4 and TRBJ1-2 gives the full variable domain: ETGVTQSPTHLIKTRGQQVTLRCSSQSGHNTVSWYQQALGQGPQFIFQYYREEENGRGNFPPRFSGLQFPNYSSELNVNALELDDSALYLCASSFQGGDGYTFGSGTRLTVV.

The chain has TRBV7-2 and TRBJ2-4; 7 bases fit TRBD1. The CDR3 has 15 amino acids. V was pared by 3 bases and J by 4 bases, with 6 bases of the junction left unmatched. Germline CDR1 SGHTA, CDR2 FQGNSA. The CDR3 loop reads CASSFNPGQKNIQYF. CDR3 in DNA: TGTGCCAGCAGCTTTAATCCGGGACAGAAAAACATTCAGTACTTC.

Concerning this clonotype itself: A much more abundant neighbour one base away suggests this may be a read error. The gene calls are TRBV29-1 and TRBJ2-7; D is unresolved. Per germline, CDR1 SQVTM and CDR2 ANQGSEA. This CDR3 has 13 residues. In nucleotides, the CDR3 is TGCAGCGTTAAAGATGCTGGCGGTGGCGAGCAGTACTTC. Amino acids: CSVKDAGGGEQYF.

This clonotype was seen a handful of times. The rearrangement uses TRBV5-6 and TRBJ1-1, with 7 bases that match TRBD1. J was trimmed by 3 bases and V by 2 bases; bases with no gene match: 10. The CDR3 runs 16 residues. Germline CDR1 SGHDT, CDR2 YYEEEE. CDR3 sequence reads: CASSLFTGARDTEAFF. CDR3 bases: TGTGCCAGCAGCTTATTTACAGGGGCGCGAGACACTGAAGCTTTCTTT.

In this sample, this clonotype turned up many times. V usage is TRBV6-5 and J usage is TRBJ2-7, with D possibly TRBD1 on 5 matching bases. The germline gives CDR1 MNHEY, CDR2 SVGAGI. Trimming stripped 2 bases from V and 6 bases from J, with 17 bases between. This CDR3 region has 15 residues. The CDR3, as DNA: TGTGCCAGCAGTTACGTCCAGGGTCTCCCGGGCGAGCAGTACTTC. Translating gives CASSYVQGLPGEQYF.

This clonotype was observed at least ten times. The V call is TRBV7-9, the J call TRBJ2-3, with D perhaps matching TRBD2 (6 bases). Per the germline V gene, CDR1 is SEHNR and CDR2 is FQNEAQ (reference sequence). This CDR3 has 14 amino acids. The V end was cut by 1 base, the J end by 5 bases, with 10 bases between. CDR3 DNA sequence: TGTGCCAGCAGCTTAGGAATGGGGGGAGATACGCAGTATTTT. Residues: CASSLGMGGDTQYF.

V usage is TRBV7-8 and J usage is TRBJ2-7, with a tentative D call TRBD1 (6 bases). Trimming pared 5 bases from V and 5 bases from J, leaving 13 bases between. The CDR3 has 13 residues. In germline, CDR1 is SGHVS, CDR2 FQNEAQ. For the CDR3, the DNA is TGTGCCAGCAGCGCCAACAGGGCCGACGAGCAGTACTTC. Translated, it gives CASSANRADEQYF.

This clonotype was detected only a few times. This may stem from a read error, because a much larger clone lies one nucleotide away. This chain connects TRBV7-9 to TRBJ1-1; D unclear. Germline V gives CDR1 SEHNR, CDR2 FQNEAQ (reference sequence). The CDR3 covers 13 residues. This chain's CDR3 is CTSSLVEEGPAFF. Written as DNA, the CDR3 is TGTACCAGCAGCTTAGTCGAGGAGGGCCCAGCTTTCTTT.

J is TRBJ1-1 and V is TRBV7-9; no clear D gene. Trimming shortened V by 5 bases and J by 0 bases, and 10 bases separated the two germline ends. This CDR3 is 14 amino acids long. Germline assignment: CDR1 SEHNR and CDR2 FQNEAQ (reference sequence). CDR3 region: CASSLQSMNTEAFF. The CDR3 DNA follows: TGTGCCAGCAGCCTACAGTCCATGAACACTGAAGCTTTCTTT.

The genes are TRBV6-1 and TRBJ2-5; D is perhaps TRBD1 or TRBD2 (6 bases each). With 6 bases removed from V and 4 bases from J, the gap between germline ends came to 18 bases. The V gene's germline CDR1 is MNHNS and CDR2 SASEGT. This CDR3 is built from 15 residues. The CDR3 sequence is CASSPSPGAGETQYF. The CDR3 nucleotides are TGTGCCAGCAGCCCCTCCCCGGGGGCGGGAGAGACCCAGTACTTC.

This clonotype was observed a few times. This sequence joins TRBV5-1 and TRBJ2-3, with D perhaps TRBD1 (5 bases). This CDR3 has 12 amino acids. Trimming took 4 bases from V and 6 from J, leaving 9 bases between them. Germline V gene data show CDR1 as SGHRS and CDR2 as YFSETQ. DNA for the CDR3: TGCGCCAGCAGCCAGCCAGGGGATACGCAGTATTTT. Translated, it gives CASSQPGDTQYF.

In DNA form, the CDR3 reads TGTGCCAGTAGTCCATCGATCAACACAGATACGCAGTATTTT. It codes for CASSPSINTDTQYF. The chain couples TRBV19 to TRBJ2-3; D uncertain. CDR3 size: 14 residues. V lost 5 bases to trimming and J lost 2 bases, with 11 bases between them. Germline CDR1 and CDR2: LNHDA and SQIVND (reference sequence).

This clonotype was counted between two and nine times. This rearrangement joins TRBV7-2 to TRBJ1-2; 9 bases align to TRBD1. The V gene's germline CDR1 is SGHTA and CDR2 FQGNSA. Unmatched junction bases numbered 4, after V lost 1 base and J lost 7 bases. The CDR3 is made up of 14 amino acids. CDR3 DNA: TGTGCCAGCAGCTTAGGGACAGGGGCCCCTGGCTACACCTTC. Encoded protein: CASSLGTGAPGYTF.

The chain uses TRBV12-3 or TRBV12-4 and TRBJ1-1, with D possibly TRBD1 on 5 matching bases. This CDR3 region has 15 residues. V lost 5 bases and J lost 3, with 16 bases in between. The CDR3 protein is CASSKYRSGYTEAFF. The CDR3 DNA reads TGTGCCAGCAGTAAGTACAGGAGTGGTTACACTGAAGCTTTCTTT.

Only a few counts were recorded for this clonotype. A much larger clone differs from this one at a single base, so this may be a read error. V is TRBV11-2 and J is TRBJ2-5; D gene ambiguous. Germline-derived CDR1 and CDR2 are SGHAT and FQNNGV. This CDR3 comprises 11 residues. Here the CDR3 reads CASSLELAQCF. Written as DNA, the CDR3 is TGTGCCAGCAGCTTAGAGTTGGCCCAGTGCTTC.

This clonotype was picked up many times. The chain recombines TRBV12-3 or TRBV12-4 with TRBJ2-1; 9 bases fit TRBD1. This CDR3 has 14 residues. The ends lost 6 bases at V and 4 bases at J; junction bases unmatched: 4. CDR3 in DNA: TGTGCCAGCAGGGGACAGGGATTTTACAATGAGCAGTTCTTC. Amino acid sequence: CASRGQGFYNEQFF.

This clonotype was detected a few times. CDR3 in DNA: TGTGCCAGCAGCTTAACAGCGGGAGTAGGCGAGCAGTACTTC. This gives the protein CASSLTAGVGEQYF. V and J are TRBV7-3 and TRBJ2-7, with 8 bases identical to TRBD2. With 0 bases clipped from V and 6 bases from J, the junction kept 4 bases outside the gene matches. CDR1 is SGHTA and CDR2 is FQGTGA in the germline V gene. This CDR3 region has 14 residues.

The chain uses TRBV10-3 and TRBJ2-2, with D tentatively TRBD2 (5 bases). Per the germline V gene, CDR1 is ENHRY and CDR2 is SYGVKD. V was cut by 0 bases and J by 4 bases, with 15 bases left in between. The CDR3 totals 17 residues. CDR3 amino acids: CAISESRADSGTGELFF. The CDR3 DNA reads as TGTGCCATCAGTGAGTCGAGGGCAGACTCCGGCACCGGGGAGCTGTTTTTT.

This chain joins TRBV7-9 and TRBJ1-1; no clear D gene. V was trimmed by 4 bases and J by 6 bases, leaving 18 bases between them. The V gene's germline CDR1 is SEHNR and CDR2 FQNEAQ (reference sequence). The CDR3 has 15 residues. CDR3 sequence: CASSSQTLTRPEAFF. CDR3 DNA: TGTGCCAGCAGCTCGCAGACCCTGACCCGGCCTGAAGCTTTCTTT.

The rearrangement links TRBV20-1 to TRBJ2-3, with 8 bases matching TRBD2. Germline lookup yields CDR1 DFQATT and CDR2 SNEGSKA (reference sequence). The CDR3 totals 14 residues. After removal of 5 bases from V and 2 bases from J, the junction contained 6 bases not matched to a gene. Here the CDR3 reads CSARLSGNTDTQYF. The CDR3 DNA is TGCAGTGCTCGACTTAGCGGGAACACAGATACGCAGTATTTT.

The V call is TRBV20-1, the J call TRBJ2-3; 8 bases are shared with TRBD2. V gave up 3 bases and J gave up 3 bases; unmatched junction bases: 5. CDR1 and CDR2 (germline): DFQATT, SNEGSKA (reference sequence). This CDR3 has 14 amino acids. CDR3 protein: CSASGGALTDTQYF. CDR3 sequence (DNA): TGCAGTGCTAGCGGGGGGGCCCTGACAGATACGCAGTATTTT.

The chain couples TRBV20-1 to TRBJ2-1; no reliable D call. The CDR3 runs to 11 residues. Trimming removed 5 bases at V and 3 bases at J, with 5 bases between. Germline CDR1 reads DFQATT; CDR2 reads SNEGSKA (reference sequence). In nucleotides, the CDR3 is TGCAGTGCTCTGGGCTACAATGAGCAGTTCTTC. Translation: CSALGYNEQFF.

The J gene is TRBJ2-3, the V gene TRBV11-3; TRBD2 aligns across 13 bases. The V segment lost 5 bases and the J segment 2 bases; nucleotides outside the gene matches: 4. The CDR3 is made up of 16 amino acids. The germline V gene has CDR1 SGHNT and CDR2 YENEEA. CDR3 DNA sequence: TGTGCCAGCAGCATCGGGACTAGCGGGACCACAGATACGCAGTATTTT. Amino acids: CASSIGTSGTTDTQYF.

This clonotype has a count of ten or more. This rearrangement joins TRBV3-1 to TRBJ2-2; D unresolved. The CDR3 covers 15 residues. Germline-derived CDR1 and CDR2 are LGHDT and YNNKEL (reference sequence). The V end lost 3 bases, the J end lost 2 bases, and 10 bases lay between the germline ends. The CDR3 protein is CASSHGAANTGELFF. The CDR3 DNA follows: TGTGCCAGCAGCCACGGTGCGGCCAACACCGGGGAGCTGTTTTTT.

This clonotype showed up just a few times. The rearrangement uses TRBV6-6 and TRBJ1-1; D perhaps matches TRBD1 (5 bases). From germline, CDR1 is MNHNY and CDR2 SVGAGI (reference sequence). This CDR3 comprises 15 residues. V lost 2 bases and J 1 base, leaving 11 bases between the germline ends. CDR3 nucleotide sequence: TGTGCCAGCAGTTACACCGGGACGGGGAACACTGAAGCTTTCTTT. It encodes CASSYTGTGNTEAFF.

The sample holds many counts of this clonotype. The CDR3 loop is CSARPGNNYGYTF. The CDR3 region has the DNA TGCAGTGCTAGACCAGGGAATAACTATGGCTACACCTTC. This chain joins TRBV20-1 and TRBJ1-2; tentative D call: TRBD1 (5 bases). Germline V gives CDR1 DFQATT, CDR2 SNEGSKA (reference sequence). This CDR3 is 13 amino acids long. V was clipped by 2 bases and J by 1 base, with 8 bases between them.

The V gene is TRBV5-6, the J gene TRBJ1-5; 10 bases are a match to TRBD1. The CDR3 loop spans 15 amino acids. Germline CDR1 is SGHDT and CDR2 is YYEEEE. V was pared by 0 bases and J by 5 bases, with 2 bases of the junction left unmatched. The CDR3 sequence is CASSLGDRGYQPQHF. CDR3 bases: TGTGCCAGCAGCTTGGGGGACAGGGGTTATCAGCCCCAGCATTTT.